This is a list of T cell receptor beta chains from one sample in a study of cytomegalovirus exposure and HLA in healthy donors. Some clones are missing from TCRdb's copy, which holds only in-frame ones; the method was immunoSEQ multiplex PCR. The table lists 95,000 to 150,000 clones, with 3.6% in the top ten. Sequenced sample: PBMCs. These receptors were taken from a man younger than 35 in good health and CMV-seronegative. Both conserved end residues are part of each CDR3. The D gene is left open where the match is weak.

V gene	J gene	D gene	CDR3 protein	CDR3 DNA
TRBV6-4	TRBJ2-1	TRBD2	CASSVVSGGTYNEQFF	TGTGCCAGCAGTGTTGTTAGCGGGGGGACCTACAATGAGCAGTTCTTC
TRBV7-2	TRBJ2-7	-	CASSLGLQSLYEQYF	TGTGCCAGCAGCTTAGGACTCCAAAGTTTATACGAGCAGTACTTC
TRBV10-3	TRBJ2-7	TRBD2	CAISESGGSYEQYF	TGTGCCATCAGTGAGAGCGGGGGCTCCTACGAGCAGTACTTC
TRBV6-6	TRBJ1-5	TRBD1	CASTLTTGSQPQHF	TGTGCCAGCACTCTCACGACAGGGAGTCAGCCCCAGCATTTT
TRBV15	TRBJ1-1	-	CATSPSRENTEAFF	TGTGCCACCAGCCCCAGCCGGGAAAACACTGAAGCTTTCTTT
TRBV28	TRBJ2-7	TRBD1	CASSFSLSDRGHEQYF	TGTGCCAGCAGTTTTTCTCTCTCGGACAGGGGACACGAGCAGTACTTC
TRBV9	TRBJ1-2	-	CASSVGGAGLGGYTF	TGTGCCAGCAGCGTAGGGGGCGCGGGGTTAGGTGGCTACACCTTC
TRBV7-8	TRBJ2-7	TRBD2	CASSLGLAGTYEQYF	TGTGCCAGCAGCCTTGGACTAGCGGGAACCTACGAGCAGTACTTC
TRBV7-6	TRBJ2-1	-	CASSSTSYEQFF	TGTGCCAGCAGCTCCACTTCATATGAGCAGTTCTTC
TRBV5-8	TRBJ2-2	-	CASSLGQGIKTGELFF	TGTGCCAGCAGCTTGGGCCAGGGAATAAAAACCGGGGAGCTGTTTTTT
TRBV9	TRBJ2-1	TRBD1	CASSHRGSGNNEQFF	TGTGCCAGCAGTCACAGGGGGAGTGGGAACAATGAGCAGTTCTTC
TRBV18	TRBJ2-7	-	CASSPGRLGYEQYF	TGTGCCAGCTCACCAGGGAGGTTGGGTTACGAGCAGTACTTC
TRBV9	TRBJ2-5	-	CVSSAGVLTETQYF	TGTGTCAGCAGCGCAGGGGTCCTGACAGAGACCCAGTACTTC
TRBV28	TRBJ2-1	-	CASSSLLKGGGEQFF	TGTGCCAGCAGTTCACTCCTAAAAGGCGGTGGTGAGCAGTTCTTC
TRBV4-1	TRBJ2-2	TRBD1	CASSLRDREAGGELFF	TGCGCCAGCAGCCTCCGGGACAGGGAGGCAGGCGGGGAGCTGTTTTTT
TRBV9	TRBJ2-3	TRBD1	CASSDPRGPSDTQYF	TGTGCCAGCAGCGACCCCAGGGGGCCCTCCGATACGCAGTATTTT
TRBV9	TRBJ2-3	-	CASSVSRWDTQYF	TGTGCCAGCAGCGTATCTCGGTGGGATACGCAGTATTTT
TRBV9	TRBJ1-6	TRBD1	CASSVKGRGRIYNSPLHF	TGTGCCAGCAGCGTAAAGGGCAGGGGGCGGATCTATAATTCACCCCTCCACTTT
TRBV2	TRBJ2-7	TRBD1	CASSGGQGPYEQYF	TGTGCCAGCAGTGGGGGACAGGGCCCCTACGAGCAGTACTTC
TRBV27	TRBJ1-1	-	CASSSGLTVEAFF	TGTGCCAGCAGTTCCGGATTGACAGTGGAAGCTTTCTTT
TRBV10-3	TRBJ2-7	TRBD1	CAISEPPGQGHEQYF	TGTGCCATCAGTGAGCCTCCGGGACAGGGCCACGAGCAGTACTTC
TRBV19	TRBJ1-3	TRBD1	CASSTGGSGNTIYF	TGTGCCAGTAGTACAGGGGGATCTGGAAACACCATATATTTT
TRBV19	TRBJ2-2	TRBD2	CASSIFSGSSGELFF	TGTGCCAGTAGTATATTTAGCGGGAGTTCCGGGGAGCTGTTTTTT
TRBV9	TRBJ2-7	TRBD1	CASSLGTGGVNEQYF	TGTGCCAGCAGCTTGGGGACAGGGGGTGTCAACGAGCAGTACTTC
TRBV19	TRBJ1-1	-	CASSSDRTNTEAFF	TGTGCCAGTAGTAGCGACAGGACAAACACTGAAGCTTTCTTT
TRBV5-1	TRBJ1-2	-	CASSRTGGGYTF	TGCGCCAGCAGCCGGACGGGAGGCGGCTACACCTTC
TRBV13	TRBJ2-7	TRBD1	CASSLRQGSGYEQYF	TGTGCCAGCAGCTTGAGACAGGGGAGCGGCTACGAGCAGTACTTC
TRBV5-8	TRBJ1-1	TRBD1	CASSRGTGVNTEAFF	TGTGCCAGCAGCCGGGGAACAGGGGTCAACACTGAAGCTTTCTTT
TRBV4-2	TRBJ2-5	-	CASSRTGVQETQYF	TGTGCCAGCAGCCGGACTGGAGTTCAAGAGACCCAGTACTTC
TRBV11-1	TRBJ1-1	-	CASSLNSYTEAFF	TGTGCCAGCAGCTTAAACAGCTACACTGAAGCTTTCTTT
TRBV5-1	TRBJ1-1	-	CASSSPTVNTEAFF	TGCGCCAGCAGCTCCCCGACAGTGAACACTGAAGCTTTCTTT
TRBV28	TRBJ1-1	-	CASSPLTGAHEAFF	TGTGCCAGCAGTCCCTTGACAGGAGCACATGAAGCTTTCTTT
TRBV6-1	TRBJ2-3	TRBD2	CASSEPLAPSTDTQYF	TGTGCCAGCAGTGAGCCACTAGCGCCTAGCACAGATACGCAGTATTTT
TRBV2	TRBJ2-1	TRBD2	CASRTEAGGFEDEQFF	TGTGCCAGCAGGACGGAAGCGGGAGGTTTCGAAGATGAGCAGTTCTTC
TRBV7-8	TRBJ2-1	-	CASRARGGRYNEQFF	TGTGCCAGCAGGGCGAGGGGGGGACGCTACAATGAGCAGTTCTTC